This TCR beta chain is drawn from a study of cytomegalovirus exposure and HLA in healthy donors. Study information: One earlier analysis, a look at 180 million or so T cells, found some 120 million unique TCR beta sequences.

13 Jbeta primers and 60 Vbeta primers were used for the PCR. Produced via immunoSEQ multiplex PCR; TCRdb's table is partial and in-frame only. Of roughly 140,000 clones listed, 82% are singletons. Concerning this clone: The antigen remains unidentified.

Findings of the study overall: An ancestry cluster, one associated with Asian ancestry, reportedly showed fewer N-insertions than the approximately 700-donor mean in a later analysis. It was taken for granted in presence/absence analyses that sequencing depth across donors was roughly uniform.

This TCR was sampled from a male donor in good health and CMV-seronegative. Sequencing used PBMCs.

CDR3 protein: CASSLVVGGTEQFF. As DNA, the CDR3 is TGTGCCAGCAGCTTAGTTGTGGGCGGGACCGAGCAGTTCTTC. This chain connects TRBV7-9 to TRBJ2-1, with TRBD2 as a possible D gene (6 bases). Looked up from germline, CDR1 is SEHNR and CDR2 is FQNEAQ (reference sequence). The CDR3 has 14 residues. V was shortened by 1 base and J by 10 bases, with 14 bases between the two germline ends.